These 22 T cell receptor beta chains came from one sample sequenced in a study of Graves' ophthalmopathy and Graves' hyperthyroidism (dated by TCRdb to 2017 to 2018). Sequencing instrument: Illumina HiSeq 2000. For repertoire sequencing, the TCR beta CDR3 regions were amplified from RNA transcripts. HTBI primers and the Qiagen OneStep RT-PCR kit were used in a first-round RT-PCR, which was followed by a second-round multiplex PCR, size selection and purification. TCRdb handled the public reads itself, with Q25 trimming in fastp and clone calling in MiXCR, and kept productive beta chains. Rows with one shared CDR3 protein collapse into an entry with the most common genes and DNA. The sample table records 400,000 to 500,000 distinct CDR3 sequences; around a fifth of these occur just once. Under 3% of the sample is taken by the ten largest. The sample consisted of peripheral blood. These receptors were taken from a woman aged 18-35 years with stable Graves' hyperthyroidism. Donor details come from another sample of the same person, matched by shared clones.

The chain has TRBV7-8 and TRBJ2-7; 7 nucleotides agree with TRBD1. Per the germline V gene, CDR1 is SGHVS and CDR2 is FQNEAQ. The CDR3 spans 16 residues. V lost 7 bases to trimming and J lost 1 base; unmatched junction nucleotides: 13. CDR3 bases: TGTGCCAGCACCATTACTCCCGGGACAGATTCCTACGAGCAGTACTTC. Translating it yields CASTITPGTDSYEQYF.

This clonotype was detected many times. The genes are TRBV2 and TRBJ2-7; no firm D call. The germline V gene encodes CDR1 SNHLY and CDR2 FYNNEI. Trimming pared 4 bases from V and 2 bases from J, leaving 9 bases between. This CDR3 is built from 13 residues. The CDR3: CASSVLTTYEQYF. The DNA of the CDR3 is TGTGCCAGCAGTGTCCTCACCACCTACGAGCAGTACTTC.

There are many counts of this clonotype. The chain combines TRBV19 with TRBJ1-1; D possibly corresponds to TRBD1 (5 bases). V dropped 8 bases and J dropped 4 bases, with 14 bases sitting between them. This CDR3 spans 13 amino acids. Germline-derived CDR1 and CDR2 are LNHDA and SQIVND (reference sequence). CDR3 region: CASGWGGLTEAFF. The DNA of the CDR3 is TGTGCCAGTGGGTGGGGGGGTCTCACTGAAGCTTTCTTT.

This clonotype was recorded many times. This chain joins TRBV6-1 and TRBJ1-2; maybe TRBD1 (5 bases). Per germline, CDR1 MNHNS and CDR2 SASEGT. The CDR3 totals 12 residues. V lost 6 bases to trimming and J lost 2 bases, with 7 bases between them. The CDR3 coding sequence is TGTGCCAGCAGGGGACGGAACTATGGCTACACCTTC. Its protein is CASRGRNYGYTF.

Many counts were recorded for this clonotype. The genes are TRBV9 and TRBJ1-2, with D unresolved. Germline V CDR1 and CDR2: SGDLS, YYNGEE. The CDR3 spans 12 residues. V gave up 4 bases and J gave up 5 bases, with 9 bases separating them. CDR3 amino acids: CASSQDKYGYTF. DNA for the CDR3: TGTGCCAGCAGCCAAGACAAGTATGGCTACACCTTC.

In this sample, this clonotype turned up many times. This chain uses TRBV30 with TRBJ2-2; no definite D call. This CDR3 is 13 amino acids long. V lost 0 bases and J 1 base, leaving 3 bases between the germline ends. The germline CDR1 and CDR2 sequences are GTSNPN and SVGIG (reference sequence). CDR3 coding DNA: TGTGCCTGGAGTGTACGGAACACCGGGGAGCTGTTTTTT. This encodes CAWSVRNTGELFF.

There are many counts of this clonotype. J is TRBJ1-2 and V is TRBV12-3 or TRBV12-4; 7 nucleotides match TRBD1. This CDR3 is built from 14 residues. V lost 4 bases, J lost 8 bases, and 10 bases stayed unmatched. The CDR3 loop reads CASSSATGTEGYTF. Here the CDR3 DNA reads TGTGCCAGCAGTTCGGCAACCGGGACAGAGGGCTACACCTTC.

This clonotype was counted many times. The genes are TRBV12-3 or TRBV12-4 and TRBJ1-2, with TRBD1 identical over 9 bases. The V segment lost 5 bases and the J segment 4 bases; nucleotides outside the gene matches: 11. This CDR3 comprises 16 residues. CDR3 sequence: CASSKNRDRAGYGYTF. Here the CDR3 DNA reads TGTGCCAGCAGTAAAAACAGGGACAGGGCGGGCTATGGCTACACCTTC.

This chain uses TRBV6-2 or TRBV6-3 with TRBJ2-5; 10 bases are shared with TRBD2. Looked up from germline, CDR1 is MNHEY and CDR2 is SVGEGT. This CDR3 has 17 residues. V lost 1 base and J lost 4; bases outside the gene matches: 9. The CDR3 DNA reads TGTGCCAGCAGTTACTTCCCCCGGACTAGCGGAGGAGAGACCCAGTACTTC. Protein product: CASSYFPRTSGGETQYF.

The chain has TRBV12-3 or TRBV12-4 and TRBJ2-3, with 7 bases fitting TRBD1. The CDR3 totals 14 residues. Trimming at V came to 7 bases and at J to 2 bases, leaving 6 bases not matched to a gene. The CDR3 coding sequence is TGTGCCAGCAACCCACAGGGGCACACAGATACGCAGTATTTT. It specifies CASNPQGHTDTQYF.

As regards this clonotype: A much larger clone sits a single nucleotide away, making a read error possible. The CDR3 bases are TGCAGCGTTGAAGGGAGGGGTTCAGCTTGCTTT. It specifies CSVEGRGSACF. This chain connects TRBV29-1 to TRBJ1-1; tentative D call: TRBD1 (5 bases). The CDR3 runs 11 residues. Germline V gives CDR1 SQVTM, CDR2 ANQGSEA. The full variable domain, in which reference TRBV29-1 and TRBJ1-1 provide the parts outside the CDR3, is SAVISQKPSRDICQRGTSLTIQCQVDSQVTMMFWYRQQPGQSLTLIATANQGSEATYESGFVIDKFPISRPNLTFSTLTVSNMSPEDSSIYLCSVEGRGSACFGQGTRLTVV.

The gene calls are TRBV27 and TRBJ2-5, with a possible D match to TRBD2 (7 bases). Per the germline V gene, CDR1 is MNHEY and CDR2 is SMNVEV (reference sequence). The CDR3 has 16 residues. V gave up 3 bases and J gave up 5 bases, with 19 bases separating them. The CDR3 loop reads CASSLGFGGPLETQYF. The CDR3 DNA follows: TGTGCCAGCAGTTTGGGCTTCGGGGGGCCCCTCGAGACCCAGTACTTC.

The V call is TRBV5-1, the J call TRBJ2-7; 7 nucleotides align to TRBD2. Germline CDR1 SGHRS, CDR2 YFSETQ. The CDR3 spans 14 residues. J gave up 6 bases and V 4 bases, and 10 bases lay outside the gene matches. CDR3 in amino acids: CASSVSGASGEQYF. The CDR3 coding sequence is TGCGCCAGCAGCGTAAGCGGGGCCTCGGGCGAGCAGTACTTC.

This clonotype was observed many times. The chain joins TRBV4-1 to TRBJ2-7; the D gene is possibly TRBD2 (5 bases). The germline V gene encodes CDR1 MGHRA and CDR2 YSYEKL. Trimming cost V 4 bases and J 1 base, with 14 bases left between them. This CDR3 is built from 15 residues. The CDR3 bases are TGCGCCAGCAGCCCTGCTGGAGGACGATCCTACGAGCAGTACTTC. It codes for CASSPAGGRSYEQYF.

This clonotype was observed many times. The V and J genes are TRBV20-1 and TRBJ2-7; TRBD2 matches at 7 bases. Germline V gene data show CDR1 as DFQATT and CDR2 as SNEGSKA (reference sequence). After removal of 0 bases from V and 2 bases from J, the junction contained 10 bases not matched to a gene. The CDR3 loop spans 16 amino acids. Here the CDR3 reads CSARDGRSGDTYEQYF. The CDR3 DNA reads as TGCAGTGCTAGAGACGGTCGGAGCGGGGATACCTACGAGCAGTACTTC.

This clonotype was observed at least ten times. The rearrangement links TRBV7-9 to TRBJ1-2; a possible D gene is TRBD1 (5 bases). CDR3 length: 15 residues. From germline, CDR1 is SEHNR and CDR2 FQNEAQ (reference sequence). Trimming removed 6 bases at V and 4 bases at J, with 18 bases between. The CDR3 loop is CASSEGTPSAYGYTF. DNA of the CDR3: TGTGCCAGCAGTGAAGGGACGCCCTCCGCCTATGGCTACACCTTC.

This clonotype was observed a handful of times. The chain employs TRBV6-2 or TRBV6-3 and TRBJ2-5; D is unresolved. Germline CDR1 is MNHEY and CDR2 is SVGEGT. The CDR3 totals 12 residues. V was shortened by 6 bases and J by 2 bases, with 7 bases between the two germline ends. This chain's CDR3 is CASSHAQETQYF. The CDR3 DNA reads as TGTGCCAGCAGCCACGCTCAAGAGACCCAGTACTTC.

This clonotype was seen ten or more times. This chain connects TRBV6-1 to TRBJ2-2; D is uncertain. This CDR3 region has 14 residues. The germline V gene has CDR1 MNHNS and CDR2 SASEGT. Deletions cut 2 bases from V and 7 bases from J, with 11 bases between. This chain's CDR3 is CASSEFGQIGELFF. CDR3 coding DNA: TGTGCCAGCAGTGAATTTGGGCAAATCGGGGAGCTGTTTTTT.

This clonotype was seen repeatedly, ten times or more. V is TRBV12-3 or TRBV12-4 and J is TRBJ1-1; tentatively, D is TRBD1 (5 bases). The V end lost 6 bases, the J end lost 4 bases, and 9 bases lay between the germline ends. The CDR3 is 12 residues long. The CDR3 nucleotides are TGTGCCAGCAGCGGGGGAAGCACTGAAGCTTTCTTT. Translated: CASSGGSTEAFF.

The chain uses TRBV20-1 and TRBJ2-7; TRBD1 might be the D (6 bases). Germline V gene sequence: CDR1 DFQATT, CDR2 SNEGSKA (reference sequence). With 2 bases removed from V and 0 bases from J, the gap between germline ends came to 8 bases. This CDR3 has 13 residues. CDR3: CSARQGSSYEQYF. CDR3 coding DNA: TGCAGTGCTAGACAGGGGAGCTCCTACGAGCAGTACTTC.

This clonotype has only a few counts. One junction end disagrees with the germline gene, perhaps due to a read error. The CDR3 DNA reads as TGTGCCAGCAGTTCGACGAGTGGCACTGAAGCCTTCTTT. Its protein product is CASSSTSGTEAFF. The chain links TRBV6-5 to TRBJ1-1; D unresolved. The CDR3 loop spans 13 amino acids. The germline V gene has CDR1 MNHEY and CDR2 SVGAGI.

This clonotype was counted many times. The rearrangement uses TRBV28 and TRBJ1-1; D may be TRBD1 (5 bases). Germline V lookup: CDR1 MDHEN, CDR2 SYDVKM. V dropped 6 bases and J dropped 0 bases, with 17 bases sitting between them. This CDR3 spans 16 amino acids. CDR3 region: CASRGITDSLNTEAFF. CDR3 in DNA: TGTGCCAGCAGGGGTATCACCGACAGTCTGAACACTGAAGCTTTCTTT.